These 23 T cell receptor beta chains came from one sample sequenced in a study of glioma-infiltrating T cells after dendritic cell vaccination. Clones were read by immunoSEQ multiplex PCR, and TCRdb kept only the in-frame ones, dropping some. The sample lists around 100,000 clones; roughly 76% were seen once. The material sequenced was blood, taken before dendritic cell vaccination. These receptors originate from a human donor with glioblastoma.

The V and J genes are TRBV11-3 and TRBJ2-3, with D tentatively TRBD1 (6 bases). There are 17 residues in the CDR3. V was cut by 3 bases and J by 0 bases, with 16 bases left in between. The germline gives CDR1 SGHNT, CDR2 YENEEA. Here the CDR3 DNA reads TGTGCCAGCAGCTTGCCCTTTGCAGGGGCTAGCACAGATACGCAGTATTTT. Amino acid sequence: CASSLPFAGASTDTQYF.

This chain links TRBV15 with TRBJ1-1; no definite D call. This CDR3 comprises 12 residues. Trimming took 2 bases from V and 8 from J, leaving 9 bases between them. CDR1 and CDR2 (germline): LNHNV, YYDKDF (reference sequence). The CDR3 bases are TGTGCCACCAGCAGAAATTTTTTAGAAGCTTTCTTT. This sequence encodes CATSRNFLEAFF.

The rearrangement joins TRBV5-1 to TRBJ2-1; 10 bases agree with TRBD1. Unmatched junction bases numbered 11, after V lost 4 bases and J lost 7 bases. There are 16 residues in the CDR3. Germline V gene lookup returns CDR1 SGHRS and CDR2 YFSETQ. CDR3 nucleotides: TGCGCCAGCAGCGTAATAAGACAGGGGGCAAGTAATGAGCAGTTCTTC. Amino acid sequence: CASSVIRQGASNEQFF.

This clone was counted a few times. The chain carries TRBV5-4 and TRBJ1-6, with 9 nucleotides matching TRBD1. Trimming removed 5 bases from V and 7 bases from J; junction bases left unmatched: 13. Germline CDR1 and CDR2: SGHNT and YYREEE (reference sequence). This CDR3 spans 17 amino acids. The CDR3 sequence is CASSHILRDRANSPLHF. CDR3 nucleotide sequence: TGTGCCAGCAGTCACATCCTAAGGGACAGGGCCAATTCACCCCTCCACTTT.

The chain couples TRBV6-6 to TRBJ1-5, with D unclear. This CDR3 contains 15 residues. Germline-derived CDR1 and CDR2 are MNHNY and SVGAGI (reference sequence). V lost 7 bases to trimming and J lost 2 bases, with 15 bases between them. CDR3 sequence (DNA): TGTGCCAGCACAAACCGACCCGGGGGCAATCAGCCCCAGCATTTT. It translates to CASTNRPGGNQPQHF.

This rearrangement joins TRBV29-1 to TRBJ1-2, with 11 bases fitting TRBD1. The CDR3 is made up of 14 amino acids. Germline values: CDR1 SQVTM, CDR2 ANQGSEA. V trimming: 6 bases; J trimming: 11 bases; junction bases outside the gene matches: 14. In nucleotides, the CDR3 is TGCAGCGTGGATGGACAGGGGGCAGGTGGTAGTTACACCTTC. Translation: CSVDGQGAGGSYTF. The full variable domain, rest sourced from reference TRBV29-1 and TRBJ1-2, is SAVISQKPSRDICQRGTSLTIQCQVDSQVTMMFWYRQQPGQSLTLIATANQGSEATYESGFVIDKFPISRPNLTFSTLTVSNMSPEDSSIYLCSVDGQGAGGSYTFGSGTRLTVV.

The CDR3 is CASSEGTGSYGYTF. The CDR3 DNA follows: TGTGCCAGCAGTGAAGGGACAGGGAGTTATGGCTACACCTTC. The chain links TRBV6-1 to TRBJ1-2; 8 positions match TRBD1. Germline CDR1 is MNHNS and CDR2 is SASEGT. V was clipped by 1 base and J by 5 bases; unmatched bases: 3. This CDR3 region has 14 residues.

The sample holds one count of this clone. V usage is TRBV2 and J usage is TRBJ2-2; D is perhaps TRBD2 (6 bases). The germline V gene encodes CDR1 SNHLY and CDR2 FYNNEI. The CDR3 loop spans 17 amino acids. The germline V and J ends were trimmed by 5 bases and 3 bases, with 19 bases remaining between them. The CDR3 here is CASSHPRVGGDTGELFF. DNA of the CDR3: TGTGCCAGCAGTCACCCGAGGGTCGGGGGAGACACCGGGGAGCTGTTTTTT.

V gene TRBV2 combines with J gene TRBJ2-5; TRBD2 matches at 7 bases. V dropped 5 bases and J dropped 5; count of bases not matched to a gene: 23. CDR1 SNHLY and CDR2 FYNNEI come from the germline V gene. The CDR3 has 19 amino acids. The CDR3: CASSKPWGISGERRETQYF. As DNA, the CDR3 is TGTGCCAGCAGTAAACCGTGGGGAATCAGCGGGGAGCGCCGGGAGACCCAGTACTTC.

The chain has TRBV2 and TRBJ2-5; 9 nucleotides match TRBD1. The end of the DNA is better explained by TRBJ2-7, so the J call may be wrong. This CDR3 contains 14 residues. The germline V gene has CDR1 SNHLY and CDR2 FYNNEI. The CDR3 loop is CASQGQGNSYEQYF. The DNA of the CDR3 is TGTGCCAGCCAGGGACAGGGAAACTCCTACGAGCAGTACTTC.

V is TRBV6-5 and J is TRBJ2-5; TRBD1 might be the D (6 bases). The CDR3 is 12 residues long. The germline CDR1 and CDR2 sequences are MNHEY and SVGAGI. The V and J ends lost 4 bases and 10 bases respectively, with 13 bases between them. The CDR3 DNA reads TGTGCCAGCAGTTCTGGACAGAGGAGCCAGTACTTC. Translating gives CASSSGQRSQYF.

This chain joins TRBV4-1 and TRBJ2-7, with 11 bases that match TRBD1. With 4 bases clipped from V and 6 bases from J, the junction kept 8 bases outside the gene matches. Germline CDR1 and CDR2: MGHRA and YSYEKL. There are 15 residues in the CDR3. This CDR3 reads CASSPGQGAYVEQYF. CDR3 bases: TGCGCCAGCAGCCCCGGACAGGGGGCGTATGTCGAGCAGTACTTC.

The CDR3 loop is CASSYYDSGQNTEAFF. The DNA for the CDR3 is TGTGCCAGCAGTTACTACGACTCGGGACAGAACACTGAAGCTTTCTTT. V and J are TRBV6-6 and TRBJ1-1, with a tentative D call TRBD1 (6 bases). Looked up from germline, CDR1 is MNHNY and CDR2 is SVGAGI (reference sequence). Trimming cost V 1 base and J 1 base, with 13 bases left between them. This CDR3 region has 16 residues.

The DNA of the CDR3 is TGTGCCAGCAGTTATCTGGGGACAGGGAACCGCGAGCAGTACTTC. The encoded protein is CASSYLGTGNREQYF. The chain has TRBV6-5 and TRBJ2-7; 9 bases are shared with TRBD1. J lost 6 bases, V lost 3 bases, and 9 bases had no gene match. Germline-derived CDR1 and CDR2 are MNHEY and SVGAGI. The CDR3 extends over 15 amino acids.

The chain combines TRBV2 with TRBJ1-1; 9 nucleotides align to TRBD1. Per the germline V gene, CDR1 is SNHLY and CDR2 is FYNNEI. Trimming took 6 bases from V and 4 from J; bases not matched to a gene: 6. The CDR3 contains 14 residues. The CDR3 nucleotides read TGTGCCAGCAGAGGTCGGACAGGGGTCACTGAAGCTTTCTTT. It yields the protein CASRGRTGVTEAFF.

The chain recombines TRBV5-4 with TRBJ1-3; 8 nucleotides align to TRBD1. CDR1 and CDR2 from the germline V gene are SGHNT and YYREEE (reference sequence). The CDR3 length is 15 residues. Germline trimming cut 2 bases from V and 4 bases from J; bases unmatched to any gene: 5. The CDR3 loop is CASSFGDRGGNTIYF. The CDR3 region has the DNA TGTGCCAGCAGCTTTGGAGACAGGGGCGGAAACACCATATATTTT. The full variable domain, completed using reference TRBV5-4 and TRBJ1-3, is ETGVTQSPTHLIKTRGQQVTLRCSSQSGHNTVSWYQQALGQGPQFIFQYYREEENGRGNFPPRFSGLQFPNYSSELNVNALELDDSALYLCASSFGDRGGNTIYFGEGSWLTVV.

This clone was picked up a small number of times. The gene calls are TRBV10-3 and TRBJ1-2; 7 positions match TRBD1. The CDR3 loop spans 15 amino acids. CDR1 and CDR2 from the germline V gene are ENHRY and SYGVKD. V lost 5 bases and J lost 5; bases outside the gene matches: 11. CDR3 sequence (DNA): TGTGCCATCAGTCCTGACAGGGAGAAATGGTATGGCTACACCTTC. This translates into CAISPDREKWYGYTF.

CDR3 amino acids: CASSSTGPHRGNEQFF. The CDR3 nucleotides are TGTGCCAGCAGTTCGACAGGGCCCCACCGAGGGAATGAGCAGTTCTTC. The chain joins TRBV27 to TRBJ2-1, with 7 bases matching TRBD1. Germline V gives CDR1 MNHEY, CDR2 SMNVEV (reference sequence). The CDR3 loop spans 16 amino acids. Trimming removed 4 bases from V and 7 bases from J; junction bases left unmatched: 13.

The V call is TRBV7-2, the J call TRBJ2-7; tentatively, D is TRBD2 (6 bases). Trimming removed 1 base at V and 3 bases at J, with 13 bases between. From germline, CDR1 is SGHTA and CDR2 FQGNSA. The CDR3 covers 15 residues. The CDR3 DNA sequence: TGTGCCAGCAGCTTAGAACCGGGGAGGAACTACGAGCAGTACTTC. Its translation is CASSLEPGRNYEQYF.

The chain recombines TRBV5-1 with TRBJ2-5, with unresolved D. CDR1 and CDR2 (germline): SGHRS, YFSETQ. The CDR3 has 14 residues. The germline V and J ends were trimmed by 0 bases and 2 bases, with 8 bases remaining between them. The CDR3 sequence: CASSLDPGQETQYF. The CDR3 DNA reads as TGCGCCAGCAGCTTGGATCCAGGTCAAGAGACCCAGTACTTC.

The chain carries TRBV6-5 and TRBJ2-5, with TRBD1 identical over 8 bases. V lost 1 base, J lost 5 bases, and 6 bases stayed unmatched. This CDR3 has 15 amino acids. CDR1 is MNHEY, CDR2 SVGAGI, per germline. The CDR3 region has the DNA TGTGCCAGCAGTTACTACAGGGGGACGGGGGAGACCCAGTACTTC. Translation gives CASSYYRGTGETQYF.

V gene TRBV12-5 combines with J gene TRBJ1-5, with a tentative D call TRBD1 (6 bases). The CDR3 spans 19 residues. The germline V gene has CDR1 LGHNT and CDR2 FRNRAP. V was shortened by 0 bases and J by 5 bases, with 23 bases between the two germline ends. The CDR3 reads CASGLVLWDTPPVDQPQHF. The CDR3 bases are TGTGCTAGTGGTTTGGTACTCTGGGACACCCCTCCGGTGGATCAGCCCCAGCATTTT.

The gene calls are TRBV11-3 and TRBJ2-3; 9 bases agree with TRBD1. The trim removed 1 base at V and 2 bases at J, leaving 7 bases unmatched. The CDR3 extends over 17 amino acids. CDR1 and CDR2 from the germline V gene are SGHNT and YENEEA. CDR3 protein: CASSLVTDRGNTDTQYF. The CDR3 nucleotides read TGTGCCAGCAGCTTAGTGACGGACAGGGGTAACACAGATACGCAGTATTTT.